Below are 28 T cell receptor beta chains sequenced from a single sample in a study of T cell responses to AZD1222 COVID-19 vaccine. The method was immunoSEQ multiplex PCR; TCRdb's version includes in-frame clones alone and lacks a portion of them. The sample has about 130,000 clones, 70% to 90% seen once; the top ten hold about 1.6%. Specimen: peripheral blood, collected on day 0 of AZD1222 vaccination. The receptors shown here come from an adult in good health.

The chain uses TRBV3-1 (or the pseudogene TRBV3-2) and TRBJ2-1; TRBD2 matches 8 bases. The CDR3 spans 16 residues. Trimming cost V 4 bases and J 2 bases; bases outside gene matches: 7. The germline V gene has CDR1 LGHDT and CDR2 YNNKEL (reference sequence). The CDR3: CASSPYSGGAYNEQFF. The CDR3 DNA reads TGTGCCAGCAGCCCTTATTCGGGAGGGGCCTACAATGAGCAGTTCTTC.

The V and J genes are TRBV15 and TRBJ2-7; unclear D gene. Per germline, CDR1 LNHNV and CDR2 YYDKDF (reference sequence). The CDR3 spans 11 residues. V lost 3 bases to trimming and J lost 7 bases, with 7 bases between them. CDR3 sequence: CATSRGVEQYF. The CDR3 DNA sequence: TGTGCCACCAGCAGGGGCGTAGAGCAGTACTTC.

This clone was counted a few times. The J gene is TRBJ1-1, the V gene TRBV5-1; possible D gene TRBD1, 5 bases. Deletions cut 0 bases from V and 1 base from J, with 16 bases between. Germline values: CDR1 SGHRS, CDR2 YFSETQ. CDR3 size: 17 residues. The DNA of the CDR3 is TGCGCCAGCAGCTTGGGGATACATACCGGGACGAACACTGAAGCTTTCTTT. Its translation: CASSLGIHTGTNTEAFF.

This chain uses TRBV6-2 or TRBV6-3 with TRBJ2-5; D possibly corresponds to TRBD1 (6 bases). CDR1 MNHEY and CDR2 SVGEGT come from the germline V gene. The CDR3 covers 15 residues. Trimming left V 5 bases short and J 2 bases short, with 15 bases between. CDR3 bases: TGTGCCAGCAGTCCCAGGGGCAGCGGTCAAGAGACCCAGTACTTC. Residues: CASSPRGSGQETQYF.

Only one count was recorded for this clone. This chain connects TRBV4-2 to TRBJ1-2; D is possibly TRBD1 (5 bases). CDR3 size: 16 residues. V was pared by 1 base and J by 9 bases, with 21 bases between. Germline V gene lookup returns CDR1 LGHNA and CDR2 YNFKEQ. The CDR3 spells CASSQAPGAQAWSYTF. The DNA of the CDR3 is TGTGCCAGCAGCCAAGCCCCCGGGGCCCAAGCGTGGAGCTACACCTTC.

This clone showed up just a few times. V and J are TRBV18 and TRBJ1-6, with TRBD1 identical over 10 bases. CDR1 is KGHSH and CDR2 is LQKENI in the germline V gene. The junction had 6 bases not matched to a gene; V was cut back by 3 bases and J by 7 bases. The CDR3 extends over 16 amino acids. CDR3 sequence (DNA): TGTGCCAGCTCACCCGGGGACAGGGGCGGGAATTCACCCCTCCACTTT. This gives the protein CASSPGDRGGNSPLHF. The full variable domain, its missing parts supplied by reference TRBV18 and TRBJ1-6, is NAGVMQNPRHLVRRRGQEARLRCSPMKGHSHVYWYRQLPEEGLKFMVYLQKENIIDESGMPKERFSAEFPKEGPSILRIQQVVRGDSAAYFCASSPGDRGGNSPLHFGNGTRLTVT.

The chain links TRBV29-1 to TRBJ1-4; tentatively, D is TRBD1 (6 bases). Germline-derived CDR1 and CDR2 are SQVTM and ANQGSEA. Trimming removed 6 bases at V and 4 bases at J, with 12 bases between. The length of the CDR3 is 13 residues. The chain's CDR3 is CSVGGGVNEKLFF. DNA for the CDR3: TGCAGCGTGGGGGGGGGCGTTAATGAAAAACTGTTTTTT.

The chain has TRBV7-9 and TRBJ2-7; no clear D gene. Trimming removed 1 base at V and 1 base at J, with 11 bases between. CDR1 SEHNR and CDR2 FQNEAQ come from the germline V gene (reference sequence). The CDR3 spans 15 residues. CDR3 sequence (DNA): TGTGCCAGCAGCTTAGAGTCCACCGGGTCCTACGAGCAGTACTTC. This sequence encodes CASSLESTGSYEQYF.

The chain combines TRBV11-1 with TRBJ2-7; a weak D match, TRBD2 (6 bases). This CDR3 spans 13 amino acids. Trimming removed 8 bases at V and 0 bases at J, with 11 bases between. Germline CDR1 and CDR2: SGHAT and FQDESV (reference sequence). The CDR3 region has the DNA TGTGCCAGCCGCGCGGGGAGCTCCTACGAGCAGTACTTC. Protein: CASRAGSSYEQYF.

The chain joins TRBV12-3 or TRBV12-4 to TRBJ2-2; no clear D gene. This CDR3 has 13 residues. The CDR3 bases are TGTGTAAAAGGTCCTTCGAACACCGGGGAGCTGTTTTTT. Translating it yields CVKGPSNTGELFF.

V gene TRBV23-1 combines with J gene TRBJ1-1; no reliable D call. TRBV23-1 is given ORF status, its function remaining uncertain. This CDR3 is built from 14 residues. With 2 bases removed from V and 5 bases from J, the gap between germline ends came to 12 bases. In nucleotides, the CDR3 is TGCGCCAGCAGTCAAAGGCAGGCCGAGACTGAAGCTTTCTTT. Translated, it gives CASSQRQAETEAFF.

V and J are TRBV7-9 and TRBJ1-3; no clear D gene. Trimming left V 0 bases short and J 2 bases short, with 8 bases between. There are 15 residues in the CDR3. From germline, CDR1 is SEHNR and CDR2 FQNEAQ (reference sequence). Here the CDR3 DNA reads TGTGCCAGCAGCTTAGCGGCGGCAGCTGGAAACACCATATATTTT. Protein: CASSLAAAAGNTIYF.

This rearrangement joins TRBV10-1 to TRBJ1-6; D remains ambiguous. CDR1 and CDR2 (germline): WNHNN, SYGVQD (reference sequence). Trimming removed 4 bases at V and 7 bases at J, with 5 bases between. This CDR3 spans 12 amino acids. The CDR3 DNA reads TGCGCCAGCAGTGTTGGGAATTCACCCCTCCACTTT. The encoded protein is CASSVGNSPLHF.

This clone came up once. The rearrangement joins TRBV11-3 to TRBJ1-3, with D tentatively TRBD1 (5 bases). Germline CDR1 is SGHNT and CDR2 is YENEEA. V was cut by 7 bases and J by 0 bases, with 10 bases left in between. This CDR3 is built from 14 residues. The CDR3 nucleotides are TGTGCCAGCAAAACAGGTGACTCTGGAAACACCATATATTTT. Protein: CASKTGDSGNTIYF.

V usage is TRBV5-1 and J usage is TRBJ2-1; TRBD2 matches 14 bases. CDR1 and CDR2 from the germline V gene are SGHRS and YFSETQ. V shed 4 bases, J shed 9 bases, and the junction held 6 bases outside the gene matches. The CDR3 has 15 residues. This CDR3 is CASSPTSGGAGEQFF. CDR3 in DNA: TGCGCCAGCAGCCCGACTAGCGGGGGGGCCGGTGAGCAGTTCTTC.

The chain combines TRBV27 with TRBJ1-2, with D tentatively TRBD1 (6 bases). The CDR3 sequence is 12 residues long. Germline V gene lookup returns CDR1 MNHEY and CDR2 SMNVEV (reference sequence). Deletions cut 6 bases from V and 6 bases from J, with 11 bases between. CDR3 nucleotide sequence: TGTGCCAGCAGACAGGGTACGAATGGCTACACCTTC. It encodes CASRQGTNGYTF.

V and J are TRBV19 and TRBJ1-1; 9 bases map to TRBD1. Germline V gives CDR1 LNHDA, CDR2 SQIVND (reference sequence). V was clipped by 3 bases and J by 6 bases; unmatched bases: 20. The CDR3 is made up of 19 amino acids. CDR3 bases: TGTGCCAGTAGTATCCGCTGGGACAGGGAGTGGGATGGAACGCCTGAAGCTTTCTTT. This encodes CASSIRWDREWDGTPEAFF.

This chain uses TRBV7-3 with TRBJ2-2; 8 nucleotides line up with TRBD2. The CDR3 has 16 residues. V gave up 4 bases and J gave up 1 base; unmatched junction bases: 5. Germline assignment: CDR1 SGHTA and CDR2 FQGTGA. The CDR3 sequence is CASSSPSGGNTGELFF. The DNA of the CDR3 is TGTGCCAGCAGCTCCCCCAGCGGGGGGAACACCGGGGAGCTGTTTTTT.

V gene TRBV7-6 combines with J gene TRBJ2-5; TRBD1 aligns across 7 bases. V dropped 1 base and J dropped 3; count of bases not matched to a gene: 5. Per the germline V gene, CDR1 is SGHVS and CDR2 is FNYEAQ. This CDR3 has 15 amino acids. The CDR3 here is CASSLEVGTEETQYF. The CDR3 DNA reads as TGTGCCAGCAGCTTAGAGGTGGGGACAGAAGAGACCCAGTACTTC.

This chain joins TRBV19 and TRBJ2-7; 13 bases are a match to TRBD2. Germline assignment: CDR1 LNHDA and CDR2 SQIVND (reference sequence). Trimming took 5 bases from V and 3 from J; bases not matched to a gene: 10. This CDR3 is built from 17 residues. CDR3 loop: CASSVARRTSGSYEQYF. The CDR3 DNA reads TGTGCCAGTAGTGTCGCGAGACGGACTAGCGGGAGCTACGAGCAGTACTTC.

The V and J genes are TRBV6-5 and TRBJ1-2; D is possibly TRBD1 (5 bases). The ends were cut back, 2 bases at V and 6 bases at J, with 13 bases in the middle. This CDR3 has 14 residues. Germline CDR1 is MNHEY and CDR2 is SVGAGI. CDR3 loop: CASSYLAGTNGYTF. The DNA for the CDR3 is TGTGCCAGCAGTTACCTGGCCGGGACTAATGGCTACACCTTC.

The gene calls are TRBV3-1 (or the pseudogene TRBV3-2) and TRBJ1-2; 9 bases are a match to TRBD1. Losses at the gene ends were 4 bases for V and 8 bases for J; bases not matched to a gene: 5. CDR1 and CDR2 from the germline V gene are LGHDT and YNNKEL (reference sequence). The CDR3 consists of 13 residues. CDR3 in DNA: TGTGCCAGCAGCCCCCGACAGGGGGGAGGCTACACCTTC. Its protein product is CASSPRQGGGYTF.

As for this clone: At one end, the junction sequence differs from germline, possibly due to a read error. The V and J genes are TRBV23-1 and TRBJ1-4, with a weak D call TRBD1 (5 bases). TRBV23-1 is labeled an ORF, and its function is uncertain. The CDR3 is 15 residues long. The CDR3 region is CATPNRGGTNEKLFF. CDR3 bases: TGCGCCACACCGAATCGTGGGGGGACTAACGAAAAACTGTTTTTT.

This chain joins TRBV10-3 and TRBJ1-1, with D hard to call. Germline lookup yields CDR1 ENHRY and CDR2 SYGVKD. CDR3 length: 14 amino acids. V lost 1 base, J lost 1 base, and 7 bases lay in between. In DNA form, the CDR3 reads TGTGCCATCAGTGAGTTTTCAAGGAACACTGAAGCTTTCTTT. It yields the protein CAISEFSRNTEAFF.

This clone was picked up a small number of times. The J gene is TRBJ1-1, the V gene TRBV5-1; D not certain. This CDR3 has 15 amino acids. Between the trimmed V and J ends, which lost 3 bases and 4 bases, there was a span of 16 bases. CDR1 is SGHRS, CDR2 YFSETQ, per germline. The CDR3 nucleotides read TGCGCCAGCAGCTCCCGAACGGTGGGGAGCACTGAAGCTTTCTTT. Amino acids: CASSSRTVGSTEAFF. Combining the CDR3 with reference TRBV5-1 and TRBJ1-1 gives the whole variable domain KAGVTQTPRYLIKTRGQQVTLSCSPISGHRSVSWYQQTPGQGLQFLFEYFSETQRNKGNFPGRFSGRQFSNSRSEMNVSTLELGDSALYLCASSSRTVGSTEAFFGQGTRLTVV.

This clone was seen a single time. J is TRBJ1-2 and V is TRBV7-2; D might be TRBD1 (5 bases). The germline CDR1 and CDR2 sequences are SGHTA and FQGNSA. The CDR3 extends over 15 amino acids. With 5 bases removed from V and 0 bases from J, the gap between germline ends came to 13 bases. CDR3 nucleotide sequence: TGTGCCAGCAGCCAGCGGGGGGGGTCTAACTATGGCTACACCTTC. Protein product: CASSQRGGSNYGYTF.

This clone was detected once. This chain joins TRBV28 and TRBJ2-3, with 10 bases fitting TRBD2. Germline V CDR1 and CDR2: MDHEN, SYDVKM. V was clipped by 6 bases and J by 3 bases; unmatched bases: 9. This CDR3 is built from 16 residues. The CDR3 DNA is TGTGCCAGCAGGGGCAAATCTAGCGGGAGTACAGATACGCAGTATTTT. Translation: CASRGKSSGSTDTQYF.

V is TRBV27 and J is TRBJ1-5; no firm D call. The CDR3 totals 13 residues. Germline V CDR1 and CDR2: MNHEY, SMNVEV (reference sequence). Trimming removed 5 bases from V and 9 bases from J, with 14 bases in between. CDR3 protein: CASSMTNNAPQHF. Here the CDR3 DNA reads TGTGCCAGCAGTATGACAAACAATGCGCCCCAGCATTTT.